These 16 T cell receptor beta chains originate from one sample sequenced in a study of T cells in women clearing cervical HPV infection. Profiling relied on immunoSEQ multiplex PCR, and the TCRdb table lists in-frame clones only, not all of them. The listing contains around 31,000 clones. The sample comprised blood buffy coat. These receptor sequences come from a woman aged 18-70 years with a cervical HPV16 infection that either progressed to CIN3+ or cleared (not recorded which).

Note on this clone: The read gets to within 3 residues of the CDR3 end, and the germline J gene fills in the rest. This chain connects TRBV2 to TRBJ2-3; 13 bases map to TRBD2. Germline V gives CDR1 SNHLY, CDR2 FYNNEI. The CDR3 spans 16 residues. CDR3 bases read: TGTGCCAGCAGGGGCGGACTAGCGGGGGACCAAGAGACG. This translates into CASRGGLAGDQET. The entire CDR3 protein is CASRGGLAGDQETQYF.

Comments on this clone: The missing CDR3 end, 3 residues past where the read stops, is filled in from the germline J gene. The chain uses TRBV20-1 and TRBJ2-1; possibly TRBD2 for D (6 bases). Germline-derived CDR1 and CDR2 are DFQATT and SNEGSKA (reference sequence). The CDR3 runs to 14 residues. The V end was cut by 0 bases, the J end by 6 bases, with 12 bases between. The part of the CDR3 DNA that was read is TGCAGTGCTAGAGAGGGGTTGGGGGGCAATGAG. Encoded protein: CSAREGLGGNE. The complete CDR3 sequence is CSAREGLGGNEQFF.

The sequenced CDR3 bases are TGTGCCACCAGCATACAGGGCACAGATACG. It yields the protein CATSIQGTDT. Given in full, the CDR3 is CATSIQGTDTQYF. The chain employs TRBV15 and TRBJ2-3; D perhaps matches TRBD1 (5 bases). The CDR3 goes on 3 residues after the read ends, and that part is filled in from the germline J gene. CDR1 LNHNV and CDR2 YYDKDF come from the germline V gene (reference sequence). This CDR3 region has 13 residues. V lost 4 bases to trimming and J lost 1 base, with 6 bases between them.

CDR3 residues: CASNRGYEQYF. The covered CDR3 bases are TGTGCCAGCAACCGGGGCTACGAG. The chain employs TRBV19 and TRBJ2-7, with D tentatively TRBD2 (5 bases). The read comes to an end 3 residues before the CDR3 does, leaving the germline J gene to fill in the end. The CDR3 is 11 amino acids. From germline, CDR1 is LNHDA and CDR2 SQIVND (reference sequence). With 9 bases removed from V and 3 bases from J, the gap between germline ends came to 9 bases. Complete variable domain (other parts from reference TRBV19 and TRBJ2-7): DGGITQSPKYLFRKEGQNVTLSCEQNLNHDAMYWYRQDPGQGLRLIYYSQIVNDFQKGDIAEGYSVSREKKESFPLTVTSAQKNPTAFYLCASNRGYEQYFGPGTRLTVT.

About this clone: The DNA ends 3 residues before the CDR3 does, and the rest of the CDR3 is filled in from the germline J gene. This chain connects TRBV2 to TRBJ1-2; TRBD1 might be the D (6 bases). Germline CDR1 SNHLY, CDR2 FYNNEI. V shed 7 bases and J shed 5 bases, with 14 bases lying between them. This CDR3 comprises 13 residues. This CDR3 reads CASTDRTPYGYTF. The sequenced CDR3 bases are TGTGCCAGCACGGACAGAACCCCTTATGGC.

According to its frequency, this clone is medium-sized. Sequencing ends 3 residues short of the CDR3 end; the germline J gene provides the rest. The chain combines TRBV5-6 with TRBJ2-5; maybe TRBD2 (6 bases). The CDR3 spans 14 residues. Germline values: CDR1 SGHDT, CDR2 YYEEEE. V was cut by 0 bases and J by 5 bases, with 11 bases left in between. The sequenced CDR3 bases are TGTGCCAGCAGCTTGGGAGGGGAGGATGAGACC. Encoded protein: CASSLGGEDET. The entire CDR3 is CASSLGGEDETQYF.

To note about this clone: The junction does not match germline at one end; this may be a read error. The read finishes 3 residues shy of the CDR3 end, and the germline J gene is used to complete it. Additional DNA sequences in this sample encode the identical CDR3. The chain combines TRBV6-1 with TRBJ1-3; D gene unclear. Germline-derived CDR1 and CDR2 are MNHNS and SASEGT. The CDR3 consists of 16 residues. CDR3 loop: CASSEAFGVSGNTIYF. The sequenced CDR3 bases are TGTGCCAGCAGTGAAGCGTTCGGGGTATCGGGAAACACA.

For this clone: The CDR3 end is not reached by the read, which stops 3 residues before it; the germline J gene fills it in. The chain employs TRBV4-2 and TRBJ1-5; D is undetermined. V shed 1 base and J shed 4 bases, with 8 bases lying between them. The germline gives CDR1 LGHNA, CDR2 YNFKEQ. The CDR3 runs 14 residues. This chain's CDR3 is CASSQGGDNQPQHF. The covered CDR3 bases are TGTGCCAGCAGCCAAGGCGGTGATAATCAGCCC.

As to this clone: Coverage ceases 3 residues before the CDR3 finishes, and the germline J gene fills in the end. The chain couples TRBV5-4 to TRBJ1-6; TRBD1 might be the D (6 bases). Germline assignment: CDR1 SGHNT and CDR2 YYREEE (reference sequence). The germline V and J ends were trimmed by 4 bases and 9 bases, with 14 bases remaining between them. The CDR3 contains 14 residues. This CDR3 is CASSGGGQASPLHF. CDR3 bases read: TGTGCCAGCAGCGGCGGGGGGCAGGCTTCACCC.

The CDR3 bases that were read are TGTGCCAGCAGCTTACTAGCGGGTTCCTCCTACGAG. As protein: CASSLLAGSSYE. The CDR3 reads in full as CASSLLAGSSYEQYF. The chain couples TRBV11-2 to TRBJ2-7; 8 bases are shared with TRBD2. Read sequence stops 3 residues before the CDR3 end, and the germline J gene provides the missing end. The CDR3 has 15 amino acids. The germline V gene encodes CDR1 SGHAT and CDR2 FQNNGV. Unmatched junction bases numbered 3, after V lost 2 bases and J lost 0 bases.

As regards this clone: The read stops 3 residues short of the end of the CDR3; the missing end is completed from the germline J gene. The chain uses TRBV5-6 and TRBJ2-1, with 10 bases matching TRBD2. CDR1 and CDR2 (germline): SGHDT, YYEEEE. The J segment lost 9 bases and the V segment lost 3 bases, leaving 6 bases of the junction unmatched. The CDR3 covers 14 residues. The part of the CDR3 DNA that was read is TGTGCCAGCAGCTGGGGACTAGCGCTTCGTGAG. Amino acid sequence: CASSWGLALRE. The CDR3 reads in full as CASSWGLALREQFF.

Comment on this clone: The CDR3 end is not reached by the read, which stops 3 residues before it; the germline J gene fills it in. The genes are TRBV19 and TRBJ2-4; a possible D gene is TRBD1 (6 bases). Germline V lookup: CDR1 LNHDA, CDR2 SQIVND (reference sequence). This CDR3 has 13 residues. CDR3 DNA, as far as it was read: TGTGCCAGTAATACAGGTGCAGGGGATGGT. Translation: CASNTGAGDG. The whole CDR3 protein reads CASNTGAGDGQYF.

To note about this clone: The DNA ends 3 residues before the CDR3 does, and the rest of the CDR3 is filled in from the germline J gene. The V gene is TRBV7-6, the J gene TRBJ1-2; 8 nucleotides match TRBD1. The CDR3 runs to 13 residues. Germline-derived CDR1 and CDR2 are SGHVS and FNYEAQ. Losses at the gene ends were 4 bases for V and 6 bases for J; bases not matched to a gene: 4. Here the CDR3 reads CASSSSDRDGYTF. The covered CDR3 bases are TGTGCCAGCAGCTCCTCGGACAGGGATGGC.

Concerning this clone: The read falls 3 residues short of the CDR3 end, and the missing part is taken from the germline J gene. The chain is built from TRBV7-2 and TRBJ2-1, with a tentative D call TRBD2 (6 bases). Between the trimmed V and J ends, which lost 1 base and 9 bases, there was a span of 13 bases. The CDR3 loop spans 14 amino acids. Germline CDR1 reads SGHTA; CDR2 reads FQGNSA. CDR3 loop: CASSLGFQGGEQFF. CDR3 DNA (partial): TGTGCCAGCAGCTTAGGATTCCAGGGAGGTGAG.

Notes on this clone: The read ends 3 residues before the CDR3 terminus; that terminus is restored from the germline J gene. The rearrangement joins TRBV4-2 to TRBJ2-5, with D hard to call. CDR3 length: 14 residues. V was pared by 0 bases and J by 4 bases, with 9 bases between. Germline CDR1 is LGHNA and CDR2 is YNFKEQ. The covered CDR3 bases are TGTGCCAGCAGCCAAGAAGGAGCAGGAGAGACC. This sequence encodes CASSQEGAGET. The CDR3 as a whole reads CASSQEGAGETQYF.

As concerns this clone: The read comes to an end 3 residues before the CDR3 does, leaving the germline J gene to fill in the end. V usage is TRBV20-1 and J usage is TRBJ2-2; 8 bases match TRBD2. J lost 5 bases, V lost 3 bases, and 5 bases had no gene match. The germline V gene has CDR1 DFQATT and CDR2 SNEGSKA (reference sequence). The CDR3 sequence is 14 residues long. Here the CDR3 reads CSARRASGTGELFF. CDR3 bases read: TGCAGTGCTAGGCGAGCTAGCGGGACCGGGGAG.